These 11 T cell receptor beta chains originate from one sample sequenced in a study of technical replicates of blood from a handful of donors. TCRdb's copy holds only in-frame clones and misses some; the assay was immunoSEQ multiplex PCR. The sample contains 75,000 to 100,000 clones, less than 95% of which appear only once. The specimen was T cells isolated from PBMCs. These TCRs come from a human donor in good health.

The rearrangement uses TRBV27 and TRBJ2-2, with 7 bases matching TRBD1. CDR3 length equals 13 residues. From germline, CDR1 is MNHEY and CDR2 SMNVEV (reference sequence). With 4 bases clipped from V and 6 bases from J, the junction kept 2 bases outside the gene matches. The CDR3 protein is CASSSDRAGELFF. DNA of the CDR3: TGTGCCAGCAGTTCCGACAGGGCCGGGGAGCTGTTTTTT.

The CDR3 nucleotides are TGTGCCAGCGGCCGGGACTATACCTACAATGAGCAGTTCTTC. This gives the protein CASGRDYTYNEQFF. This chain uses TRBV27 with TRBJ2-1; TRBD2 matches 7 bases. Germline V lookup: CDR1 MNHEY, CDR2 SMNVEV (reference sequence). The CDR3 spans 14 residues. J gave up 2 bases and V 8 bases, and 6 bases lay outside the gene matches.

The rearrangement links TRBV11-2 to TRBJ2-1; perhaps TRBD2 as D (6 bases). The germline V gene has CDR1 SGHAT and CDR2 FQNNGV. The CDR3 runs to 15 residues. The V gene lost 6 bases and the J gene lost 1 base, with 13 bases spanning the gap. The CDR3 reads CASRDLAASYNEQFF. Here the CDR3 DNA reads TGTGCCAGCAGAGATTTAGCGGCTTCCTACAATGAGCAGTTCTTC.

The chain carries TRBV16 and TRBJ2-7; TRBD1 aligns across 9 bases. The CDR3 contains 15 residues. CDR1 and CDR2 (germline): KGHSY, FQNENV. The trim removed 0 bases at V and 5 bases at J, leaving 5 bases unmatched. The chain's CDR3 is CASSQSAGQGNEQYF. CDR3 DNA: TGTGCCAGCAGCCAATCGGCGGGACAGGGTAACGAGCAGTACTTC.

The rearrangement links TRBV27 to TRBJ2-7, with 7 bases identical to TRBD1. Germline CDR1 and CDR2: MNHEY and SMNVEV (reference sequence). V shed 5 bases, J shed 2 bases, and the junction held 9 bases outside the gene matches. The length of the CDR3 is 15 residues. CDR3 sequence reads: CASSLDREIPYEQYF. CDR3 bases: TGTGCCAGCAGTCTAGACAGGGAGATCCCCTACGAGCAGTACTTC.

The rearrangement joins TRBV19 to TRBJ2-7; 14 positions match TRBD2. V gave up 5 bases and J gave up 5 bases; unmatched junction bases: 8. The length of the CDR3 is 16 residues. Germline assignment: CDR1 LNHDA and CDR2 SQIVND (reference sequence). For the CDR3, the DNA is TGTGCCAGTAGTCTCGGGACTAGCGGGAGTAGAAACGAGCAGTACTTC. Encoded protein: CASSLGTSGSRNEQYF. Full variable domain (missing parts from reference TRBV19 and TRBJ2-7): DGGITQSPKYLFRKEGQNVTLSCEQNLNHDAMYWYRQDPGQGLRLIYYSQIVNDFQKGDIAEGYSVSREKKESFPLTVTSAQKNPTAFYLCASSLGTSGSRNEQYFGPGTRLTVT.

DNA for the CDR3: TGTGCCAGCAGCGCTCCGGGACTGAACACAGATACGCAGTATTTT. Amino acid sequence: CASSAPGLNTDTQYF. The chain recombines TRBV9 with TRBJ2-3; maybe TRBD2 (6 bases). V shed 3 bases and J shed 2 bases, with 13 bases lying between them. Per the germline V gene, CDR1 is SGDLS and CDR2 is YYNGEE. The CDR3 length is 15 residues.

This chain connects TRBV29-1 to TRBJ1-4; a possible D gene is TRBD1 (5 bases). V was cut by 1 base and J by 12 bases, with 9 bases left in between. This CDR3 spans 11 amino acids. CDR1 is SQVTM, CDR2 ANQGSEA, per germline. The CDR3: CSVEGGEELFF. CDR3 nucleotide sequence: TGCAGCGTTGAAGGGGGGGAAGAACTGTTTTTT.

The rearrangement links TRBV4-1 to TRBJ2-7, with 8 bases that match TRBD2. Germline values: CDR1 MGHRA, CDR2 YSYEKL. The CDR3 contains 14 residues. Losses at the gene ends were 0 bases for V and 5 bases for J; bases not matched to a gene: 3. The CDR3 DNA sequence: TGCGCCAGCAGCCAAGAAGGGCGGGGGGACGAGCAGTACTTC. Translating gives CASSQEGRGDEQYF.

The J gene is TRBJ1-3, the V gene TRBV4-3; D is undetermined. Germline assignment: CDR1 LGHNA and CDR2 YSLEER. CDR3 length equals 17 residues. Deletions cut 1 base from V and 1 base from J, with 14 bases between. The CDR3 spells CASSQGGPHESGNTIYF. CDR3 in DNA: TGCGCCAGCAGCCAAGGTGGCCCCCACGAATCTGGAAACACCATATATTTT.

This chain links TRBV12-2 with TRBJ1-3; the table's D call, TRBD1, was not checked against the DNA. TRBV12-2 is designated a pseudogene. This CDR3 region has 16 residues. The CDR3 sequence is CASRTGQGEHFKTIYF. CDR3 DNA: TGTGCAAGTCGGACGGGACAGGGGGAGCACTTTAAAACCATATATTTT.